One and the same sample provided the 18 T cell receptor beta chains below, sequenced in a study of CD8+CD57+ T cells in acquired aplastic anemia. It was patients with CD8+CD57+ cell expansion by flow cytometry who were chosen for sequencing. It was genomic DNA that served as the template for profiling TCR beta VDJ and CDR3. TCRdb fed the reads into MiXCR, producing one record per CDR3 protein. Seen here are approximately 250,000 distinct CDR3 sequences, 70% to 85% observed once, and the top ten hold roughly 42%. The source material was sorted CD4+, CD8+, or CD8+CD57+ T cells (not recorded which) from PBMCs. Receptors were obtained from a human donor with aplastic anemia.

In this sample, this clonotype turned up a few times. The chain carries TRBV6-1 and TRBJ1-1; D remains ambiguous. Germline V gene sequence: CDR1 MNHNS, CDR2 SASEGT. This CDR3 region has 14 residues. The V end lost 5 bases, the J end lost 0 bases, and 10 bases lay between the germline ends. The DNA for the CDR3 is TGTGCCAGCAGTAAAGACATAATGAACACTGAAGCTTTCTTT. Protein sequence: CASSKDIMNTEAFF.

The chain's CDR3 is CASRGRQPTYEQYF. The CDR3, as DNA: TGTGCCAGCAGGGGAAGACAACCCACCTACGAGCAGTACTTC. This chain links TRBV6-1 with TRBJ2-7; no clear D gene. Germline CDR1 MNHNS, CDR2 SASEGT. Trimming took off 6 bases at V and 2 bases at J, with 14 bases between the two ends. The CDR3 loop spans 14 amino acids.

This clonotype was observed a handful of times. V is TRBV15 and J is TRBJ1-2; D call uncertain. This CDR3 is 14 amino acids long. The V end was cut by 5 bases, the J end by 8 bases, with 18 bases between. The germline gives CDR1 LNHNV, CDR2 YYDKDF (reference sequence). The DNA for the CDR3 is TGTGCCACCAGCCCTGATCGAGGGCGGCGGGGCTACACCTTC. This sequence encodes CATSPDRGRRGYTF.

The genes are TRBV9 and TRBJ2-6; D uncertain. V lost 6 bases and J 2 bases, leaving 15 bases between the germline ends. The CDR3 spans 16 residues. Germline CDR1 and CDR2: SGDLS and YYNGEE. CDR3 DNA sequence: TGTGCCAGCACCGCGACTCCAGGAGCTGGGGCCAACGTCCTGACTTTC. Protein: CASTATPGAGANVLTF.

The chain combines TRBV7-2 with TRBJ2-7; D gene ambiguous. Germline CDR1 reads SGHTA; CDR2 reads FQGNSA. This CDR3 region has 13 residues. Trimming pared 5 bases from V and 1 base from J, leaving 9 bases between. The CDR3 reads CASSRAVSYEQYF. Written as DNA, the CDR3 is TGTGCCAGCAGCCGGGCGGTATCCTACGAGCAGTACTTC.

Regarding this clonotype: A read error may produce the germline difference seen at one junction end. The genes are TRBV15 and TRBJ2-3, with 11 bases identical to TRBD1. The CDR3 is 14 amino acids. Germline CDR1 LNHNV, CDR2 YYDKDF (reference sequence). The CDR3 nucleotides are TGTGCCACCAGCCTGGACAGGGGGCCCTATGCGCAGTACTTT. Its translation is CATSLDRGPYAQYF.

The gene calls are TRBV20-1 and TRBJ1-1; D perhaps matches TRBD1 (5 bases). V lost 4 bases and J lost 0, with 15 bases in between. The length of the CDR3 is 15 residues. Germline V gives CDR1 DFQATT, CDR2 SNEGSKA (reference sequence). CDR3 bases: TGCAGTGCTAACCGGGACGGATTAATGAACACTGAAGCTTTCTTT. This gives the protein CSANRDGLMNTEAFF.

The chain combines TRBV11-1 with TRBJ2-7; D is unclear. This CDR3 is 15 amino acids long. V was trimmed by 4 bases and J by 2 bases, leaving 15 bases between them. Germline assignment: CDR1 SGHAT and CDR2 FQDESV (reference sequence). CDR3 loop: CASSSSQSGAYEQYF. The CDR3 nucleotides read TGTGCCAGCAGCTCCTCACAGAGTGGTGCCTACGAGCAGTACTTC.

On this clonotype itself: Since no conserved phenylalanine or tryptophan closes the CDR3, a read error is the likely cause. The CDR3 here is CASSLSGTEAFL. The CDR3 bases are TGCGCCAGCAGCTTGTCTGGGACTGAAGCTTTCCTT. The J gene is TRBJ1-1, the V gene TRBV5-1; D gene unclear. Germline lookup yields CDR1 SGHRS and CDR2 YFSETQ. The CDR3 is 12 residues long. Trimming cost V 1 base and J 5 bases, with 6 bases left between them.

The V call is TRBV25-1, the J call TRBJ2-3; TRBD2 matches at 8 bases. J lost 2 bases, V lost 6 bases, and 4 bases had no gene match. This CDR3 contains 14 residues. Germline V CDR1 and CDR2: MGHDK, SYGVNS. The DNA of the CDR3 is TGTGCCAGCAGATTAGCGGGGACCACAGATACGCAGTATTTT. Protein product: CASRLAGTTDTQYF.

Concerning this clonotype: Germline is not matched at one junction end, which may reflect a read error. V and J are TRBV10-1 and TRBJ2-2; TRBD2 agrees at 7 bases. This CDR3 spans 15 amino acids. Germline V gene data show CDR1 as WNHNN and CDR2 as SYGVQD (reference sequence). CDR3 coding DNA: TGTGCCATCAGTGAAAAGCGGGAATTTGCCGGGGAGCTGTTTTTT. Its protein product is CAISEKREFAGELFF.

V is TRBV7-9 and J is TRBJ2-7, with 7 bases lining up with TRBD2. Germline assignment: CDR1 SEHNR and CDR2 FQNEAQ (reference sequence). Trimming at V came to 3 bases and at J to 4 bases, leaving 18 bases not matched to a gene. The CDR3 covers 18 residues. CDR3 loop: CASSFHGGGKNEQYEQYV. The CDR3 region has the DNA TGTGCCAGCAGCTTTCATGGGGGGGGAAAGAACGAGCAGTACGAGCAGTACGTC.

This rearrangement joins TRBV9 to TRBJ1-1, with D uncertain. The CDR3 totals 15 residues. Germline lookup yields CDR1 SGDLS and CDR2 YYNGEE. The V and J ends lost 0 bases and 12 bases respectively, with 21 bases between them. The CDR3 DNA reads TGTGCCAGCAGCGTAGGACTGGACTTTTCCTACGAGCCTTTCTTT. This sequence encodes CASSVGLDFSYEPFF.

As concerns this clonotype: An end of the junction does not agree with germline; a read error may underlie this. The chain carries TRBV7-6 and TRBJ1-5; perhaps TRBD1 as D (5 bases). CDR1 and CDR2 from the germline V gene are SGHVS and FNYEAQ. The CDR3 is 14 amino acids. The chain's CDR3 is CASTLGRVPYGANF. CDR3 coding DNA: TGTGCCAGCACCCTAGGGAGGGTCCCCTATGGGGCGAACTTT.

The rearrangement joins TRBV7-9 to TRBJ2-6, with D tentatively TRBD1 or TRBD2 (6 bases each). The CDR3 extends over 14 amino acids. The V end lost 6 bases, the J end lost 3 bases, and 9 bases lay between the germline ends. CDR1 and CDR2 from the germline V gene are SEHNR and FQNEAQ (reference sequence). CDR3 protein: CASSKGGGANVLTF. The CDR3 coding sequence is TGTGCCAGCAGTAAGGGGGGTGGGGCCAACGTCCTGACTTTC. Looking up the rest from reference TRBV7-9 and TRBJ2-6 gives the full variable domain: DTGVSQNPRHKITKRGQNVTFRCDPISEHNRLYWYRQTLGQGPEFLTYFQNEAQLEKSRLLSDRFSAERPKGSFSTLEIQRTEQGDSAMYLCASSKGGGANVLTFGAGSRLTVL.

As for this clonotype: Its ends do not fully match the called genes, so a read error is possible. The chain uses TRBV7-9 and TRBJ2-3, with D maybe TRBD2 (6 bases). This CDR3 spans 14 amino acids. Germline assignment: CDR1 SEHNR and CDR2 FQNEAQ (reference sequence). The CDR3 nucleotides are TGCGCCAGCAGCCAAGATAGCGGTTACAATAAGCAGTTTTTT. This gives the protein CASSQDSGYNKQFF.

The chain links TRBV7-8 to TRBJ2-1; 7 nucleotides match TRBD2. J lost 9 bases, V lost 6 bases, and 8 bases had no gene match. The CDR3 spans 13 residues. CDR1 and CDR2 (germline): SGHVS, FQNEAQ. The CDR3 is CASSVGGVPEQFF. In DNA, the CDR3 is TGTGCCAGCAGTGTTGGGGGGGTCCCTGAGCAGTTCTTC.

Regarding this clonotype: A read error is possible here, since a much larger clone lies one base away. The gene calls are TRBV7-2 and TRBJ2-1, with 8 bases matching TRBD2. The CDR3 is 16 amino acids. Germline lookup yields CDR1 SGHTA and CDR2 FQGNSA. V dropped 1 base and J dropped 8; count of bases not matched to a gene: 10. The CDR3 coding sequence is TGTGCCAGCAGCTTAGAGGGAGGCGGGGGGAGCCATGAGCAGTTCTTC. Residues: CASSLEGGGGSHEQFF.